This is a list of T cell receptor beta chains from one sample in a study of blood T cell repertoires in COVID-19. Data came from immunoSEQ multiplex PCR; TCRdb stores just in-frame clones and leaves some out. Counted here are about 490,000 clones, roughly 85% occurring once; the ten biggest clones make up approximately 2.9%. Sample: peripheral blood. These receptors originate from a human donor in a cohort sampled during active COVID-19. The CDR3 runs from the conserved cysteine through the conserved F or W. Each record gives: CDR3 DNA, CDR3 protein, D gene, J gene, clone size, V gene. The D gene is left open where the match is weak. Clone size is shown for a subset of rows, as once, few, many or a class of expanded clone.

DNA: TGCGCCAGCAGCCAAGATATACTAGCGATATACAATGAGCAGTTCTTC; CDR3: CASSQDILAIYNEQFF; D: TRBD2; J: TRBJ2-1; size: .; V: TRBV4-3
DNA: TGTGCCAGCAGCTTGACTAGCGGGAGTGAAAACATTCAGTACTTC; CDR3: CASSLTSGSENIQYF; D: TRBD2; J: TRBJ2-4; size: .; V: TRBV7-2
DNA: TGTGCCAGCAGATGGGCCAGGACTGGTGGAAACACCATATATTTT; CDR3: CASRWARTGGNTIYF; D: .; J: TRBJ1-3; size: once; V: TRBV4-2
DNA: TGTGCCAGCAGTTCCCTAGCGGGAGGTCACGAGCAGTACTTC; CDR3: CASSSLAGGHEQYF; D: TRBD2; J: TRBJ2-7; size: .; V: TRBV6-5
DNA: TGTGCCAGCAGCTTAGGGCAGGGCCATCAGCCCCAGCATTTT; CDR3: CASSLGQGHQPQHF; D: .; J: TRBJ1-5; size: .; V: TRBV7-2
DNA: TGTGCCAGCGGACAGGGGACGACCCAGTACTTC; CDR3: CASGQGTTQYF; D: TRBD1; J: TRBJ2-5; size: .; V: TRBV9
DNA: TGTGCCATCAGTGATCGTCCAACTAATGAAAAACTGTTTTTT; CDR3: CAISDRPTNEKLFF; D: .; J: TRBJ1-4; size: .; V: TRBV10-3
DNA: TGTGCCAGCAGCTTAGGCCAGCAAGAGACCCAGTACTTC; CDR3: CASSLGQQETQYF; D: .; J: TRBJ2-5; size: .; V: TRBV11-3
DNA: TGTGCCAGCAGTAGAGGGACTAGCGGGATACAGAATGAGCAGTTCTTC; CDR3: CASSRGTSGIQNEQFF; D: TRBD2; J: TRBJ2-1; size: .; V: TRBV6-2/TRBV6-3
DNA: TGTGCCTGGAGTTTGGGACAGCTTATAAGCAATGAAAAACTGTTTTTT; CDR3: CAWSLGQLISNEKLFF; D: TRBD1; J: TRBJ1-4; size: few; V: TRBV30
DNA: TGCGCCAGCAGTCGACCGAACAGGGGGCGCAATCAGCCCCAGCATTTT; CDR3: CASSRPNRGRNQPQHF; D: TRBD1; J: TRBJ1-5; size: .; V: TRBV23-1
DNA: TGTGCCAGCAGCCCGGGGGGACTAGCGCCCTACAATGAGCAGTTCTTC; CDR3: CASSPGGLAPYNEQFF; D: TRBD2; J: TRBJ2-1; size: .; V: TRBV7-2
DNA: TGTGCCAGCTCACCACCTTCTCAGGACTCTGGAAACACCATATATTTT; CDR3: CASSPPSQDSGNTIYF; D: .; J: TRBJ1-3; size: .; V: TRBV18
DNA: TGTGCCAGCAGTTACTCCCGGGGGCAAGAGACCCAGTACTTC; CDR3: CASSYSRGQETQYF; D: .; J: TRBJ2-5; size: few; V: TRBV6-5
DNA: TGTGCCAGCAGTTACTCGGCCGGGGTCTCCTACGAGCAGTACTTC; CDR3: CASSYSAGVSYEQYF; D: .; J: TRBJ2-7; size: .; V: TRBV6-5
DNA: TGTGCCACCAGTGAAGGGACAGGGGGCCACGAGCAGTACTTC; CDR3: CATSEGTGGHEQYF; D: TRBD1; J: TRBJ2-7; size: .; V: TRBV24-1
DNA: TGTGCCAGCAGCCGGGGGGGCCGGGAGGTTAATGAGCAGTTCTTC; CDR3: CASSRGGREVNEQFF; D: TRBD2; J: TRBJ2-1; size: few; V: TRBV2
DNA: TGTGCCAGCAGCTTTGGAGGACAGCCAAACTATGGCTACACCTTC; CDR3: CASSFGGQPNYGYTF; D: .; J: TRBJ1-2; size: .; V: TRBV7-9
DNA: TGTGCCAGCAGGCCGGGATCAACTAATGAAAAACTGTTTTTT; CDR3: CASRPGSTNEKLFF; D: .; J: TRBJ1-4; size: .; V: TRBV6-5
DNA: TGTGCTAGTGGTTTGCTAGAGAGCAATCAGCCCCAGCATTTT; CDR3: CASGLLESNQPQHF; D: .; J: TRBJ1-5; size: .; V: TRBV12-5
DNA: TGCGCCAGCAGCGTCGACTTGAGGGGGCTGGCTGAAGCTTTCTTT; CDR3: CASSVDLRGLAEAFF; D: TRBD1; J: TRBJ1-1; size: .; V: TRBV5-1
DNA: TGCGCCAGCAGCCGGACAGGGGGAAGGTGGAATGGCTACACCTTC; CDR3: CASSRTGGRWNGYTF; D: TRBD1; J: TRBJ1-2; size: once; V: TRBV5-1
DNA: TGCGCCAGCAGCCAAGAACTAGGGTCCTATGGCTACACCTTC; CDR3: CASSQELGSYGYTF; D: .; J: TRBJ1-2; size: .; V: TRBV4-1
DNA: TGTGCCAGCAGTGACCATAGCGCGATGGAGAACATTCAGTACTTC; CDR3: CASSDHSAMENIQYF; D: .; J: TRBJ2-4; size: once; V: TRBV2
DNA: TGTGCCAGCAGCCCGGACAGAATGGCGTATGGCTACACCTTC; CDR3: CASSPDRMAYGYTF; D: .; J: TRBJ1-2; size: .; V: TRBV7-3
DNA: TGTGCCAGCAGCCGAGGGACAGGGGTTCAAGATACGCAGTATTTT; CDR3: CASSRGTGVQDTQYF; D: TRBD1; J: TRBJ2-3; size: .; V: TRBV7-3
DNA: TGTGCCAGCAGTTTAGGACTAGATTACTACGAGCAGTACTTC; CDR3: CASSLGLDYYEQYF; D: TRBD2; J: TRBJ2-7; size: .; V: TRBV27
DNA: TGCAGCGTCACTAGCGGGAGGAATGAGCAGTTCTTC; CDR3: CSVTSGRNEQFF; D: TRBD2; J: TRBJ2-1; size: .; V: TRBV29-1
DNA: TGTGCCAGCAGGGAGACAGGGGTAAACATTCAGTACTTC; CDR3: CASRETGVNIQYF; D: TRBD1; J: TRBJ2-4; size: .; V: TRBV6-5
DNA: TGCAGCGTTGTGACGACAGATGGCTACACCTTC; CDR3: CSVVTTDGYTF; D: .; J: TRBJ1-2; size: once; V: TRBV29-1
DNA: TGTGCCAGCAGCGTCGCCGGGACAGACTACGAGCAGTACTTC; CDR3: CASSVAGTDYEQYF; D: TRBD1; J: TRBJ2-7; size: once; V: TRBV7-2
DNA: TGTGCCAGCAGTGAGGAGCAAAATCGGGAAGCTTTCTTT; CDR3: CASSEEQNREAFF; D: .; J: TRBJ1-1; size: .; V: TRBV6-4
DNA: TGTGCCAGCAGCCAAGAACAGGTTCTGGAGACCCAGTACTTC; CDR3: CASSQEQVLETQYF; D: .; J: TRBJ2-5; size: .; V: TRBV4-2
DNA: TGTGCCACCAGTGATTGGGAGAGCGGCACAGATACGCAGTATTTT; CDR3: CATSDWESGTDTQYF; D: .; J: TRBJ2-3; size: .; V: TRBV24-1